This T cell receptor beta chain was documented in a study of blood T cells in healthy people across ages. Notes on the study in general: Considered underestimates were the diversity estimates obtained from one million T cells.

Details on this clonotype: Its antigen is still unknown.

The people who gave samples were healthy Caucasians from Russia, aged roughly 6 to 90. A J-beta primer mix and a sample-barcoded 5' primer were used in a second PCR of roughly 7 to 12 cycles. TCRdb independently ran MiXCR on the 5' RACE reads; one entry per CDR3 protein. The sample carries roughly 700,000 distinct CDR3 sequences, approximately 29% recorded once. Sequenced: blood. The TCR was taken from a woman older than 75 in good health.

Here the CDR3 DNA reads TGCAGCGTTCCAGGACAGGGGAAATCAGATACGCAGTATTTT. This translates into CSVPGQGKSDTQYF. The chain joins TRBV29-1 to TRBJ2-3; 9 positions agree with TRBD1. Per the germline V gene, CDR1 is SQVTM and CDR2 is ANQGSEA. The CDR3 length is 14 residues. After removal of 5 bases from V and 4 bases from J, the junction contained 7 bases not matched to a gene.